The 7 T cell receptor beta chains in this list originate from one sample, sequenced in a study of blood T cell repertoires in COVID-19. Assay used: immunoSEQ multiplex PCR; TCRdb lists only in-frame clones, some missing. The table records fewer than 250,000 clones, roughly 90% of them present only once. Sequencing was carried out using peripheral blood. All receptors derive from a woman between 55 and 75 years old with acute or convalescent COVID-19.

The chain combines TRBV7-3 with TRBJ2-2; D might be TRBD1 (6 bases). The CDR3 consists of 16 residues. Trimming cost V 0 bases and J 5 bases, with 13 bases left between them. Looked up from germline, CDR1 is SGHTA and CDR2 is FQGTGA. The CDR3 bases are TGTGCCAGCAGCTTAACGGCTAGCAGGGGTACCGGGGAGCTGTTTTTT. This sequence encodes CASSLTASRGTGELFF.

The chain couples TRBV3-1 (or the pseudogene TRBV3-2) to TRBJ2-3; D is undetermined. The V gene's germline CDR1 is LGHDT and CDR2 YNNKEL (reference sequence). The CDR3 loop spans 14 amino acids. With 2 bases removed from V and 6 bases from J, the gap between germline ends came to 12 bases. CDR3 sequence: CASSQHYAADTQYF. As DNA, the CDR3 is TGTGCCAGCAGCCAACACTACGCGGCGGATACGCAGTATTTT.

The chain joins TRBV28 to TRBJ2-6, with D unclear. The CDR3 loop spans 15 amino acids. Germline CDR1 MDHEN, CDR2 SYDVKM. Trimming pared 5 bases from V and 1 base from J, leaving 9 bases between. CDR3 in DNA: TGTGCCAGCAGTCCCTGGGCGTCTGGGGCCAACGTCCTGACTTTC. Protein sequence: CASSPWASGANVLTF.

The count of this clone is one. This rearrangement joins TRBV19 to TRBJ2-3; TRBD2 might be the D (6 bases). The germline V gene has CDR1 LNHDA and CDR2 SQIVND (reference sequence). V was cut by 5 bases and J by 5 bases, with 11 bases left in between. The CDR3 sequence is 13 residues long. CDR3 nucleotides: TGTGCCAGTAGTCCTCAAGCGGGAGATACGCAGTATTTT. Amino acids: CASSPQAGDTQYF.

The chain links TRBV19 to TRBJ2-1; tentative D call: TRBD2 (5 bases). The CDR3 is 14 amino acids. Germline V gene sequence: CDR1 LNHDA, CDR2 SQIVND (reference sequence). Trimming stripped 1 base from V and 1 base from J, with 5 bases between. The CDR3 nucleotides read TGTGCCAGTAGTATAGCGGGATCCTACAATGAGCAGTTCTTC. Residues: CASSIAGSYNEQFF.

The chain combines TRBV6-6 with TRBJ1-2; possibly TRBD1 for D (5 bases). The CDR3 has 13 residues. Germline loops: CDR1 MNHNY, CDR2 SVGAGI (reference sequence). Trimming shortened V by 7 bases and J by 4 bases, and 13 bases separated the two germline ends. The CDR3 protein is CASTRAGPYGYTF. CDR3 coding DNA: TGTGCCAGCACCAGGGCAGGGCCCTATGGCTACACCTTC.

The chain recombines TRBV12-5 with TRBJ2-3, with TRBD2 identical over 16 bases. V gave up 0 bases and J gave up 4 bases; unmatched junction bases: 1. CDR1 and CDR2 from the germline V gene are LGHNT and FRNRAP. The CDR3 totals 17 residues. For the CDR3, the DNA is TGTGCTAGTGGTTTGGTGGGGACTAGCGGGGGGGCAGATACGCAGTATTTT. As protein: CASGLVGTSGGADTQYF.